The 30 T cell receptor beta chains given below trace back to one sample, sequenced in a study of tumor-infiltrating lymphocytes in localized non-small cell lung cancer (dated by TCRdb to the early 2020s). Receptor amplification or capture employed the immunoSEQ multiplex PCR assay. TCRdb limited this immuneACCESS table to in-frame rearrangements with V and J called. A share of clones is missing; checked studies link under half to unresolved V genes, and the rest is unexplained. The sample has 9,000 to 15,000 clones on record, around 71% of them singletons. Roughly 11% of the sample is taken by the ten largest. Sequencing was carried out using uninvolved lung tissue not adjacent to the tumor. All receptors derive from a human donor with non-small cell lung cancer.

The chain couples TRBV5-5 to TRBJ1-1; maybe TRBD1 (6 bases). Per the germline V gene, CDR1 is SGHKS and CDR2 is YYEKEE (reference sequence). The CDR3 sequence is 17 residues long. Trimming cost V 3 bases and J 0 bases, with 18 bases left between them. DNA for the CDR3: TGTGCCAGCAGCTCCGGACAGCCGGATCGAATGAACACTGAAGCTTTCTTT. Its translation is CASSSGQPDRMNTEAFF.

The rearrangement uses TRBV7-9 and TRBJ2-3; 10 bases line up with TRBD2. CDR3 length equals 17 residues. Germline assignment: CDR1 SEHNR and CDR2 FQNEAQ (reference sequence). With 5 bases clipped from V and 1 base from J, the junction kept 9 bases outside the gene matches. As DNA, the CDR3 is TGTGCCAGCAGCCGAATAGGACTAGCGGCGCGCACAGATACGCAGTATTTT. It codes for CASSRIGLAARTDTQYF.

This chain connects TRBV7-2 to TRBJ2-7; the D is unclear. Germline assignment: CDR1 SGHTA and CDR2 FQGNSA. V was trimmed by 0 bases and J by 2 bases, leaving 11 bases between them. The CDR3 is 15 amino acids. This CDR3 is CASSLAGFGAYEQYF. The CDR3 DNA sequence: TGTGCCAGCAGCTTAGCGGGGTTTGGGGCCTACGAGCAGTACTTC.

The CDR3 loop reads CASSKGTGDFYEQFF. CDR3 bases: TGTGCCAGCAGTAAAGGGACAGGGGATTTCTATGAGCAGTTCTTC. The genes are TRBV2 and TRBJ2-1, with TRBD1 matching 10 bases. This CDR3 comprises 15 residues. From germline, CDR1 is SNHLY and CDR2 FYNNEI. Trimming removed 5 bases from V and 8 bases from J; junction bases left unmatched: 9.

V is TRBV4-3 and J is TRBJ1-5; D gene unclear. This CDR3 comprises 15 residues. V dropped 0 bases and J dropped 9 bases, with 15 bases sitting between them. CDR1 and CDR2 (germline): LGHNA, YSLEER. This CDR3 is CASSQDRGALRPQHF. The CDR3 DNA reads TGCGCCAGCAGCCAAGATAGAGGAGCCTTGCGGCCCCAGCATTTT.

Relative to its sample, this clone is medium-sized. The CDR3 DNA sequence: TGTGCCAGCAGACCCTGGACAGTTTTGGAGAACGAGCAGTACTTC. Amino acids: CASRPWTVLENEQYF. This chain connects TRBV6-5 to TRBJ2-7; D may be TRBD1 (6 bases). CDR3 length: 15 amino acids. V was pared by 6 bases and J by 5 bases, with 20 bases between. CDR1 and CDR2 (germline): MNHEY, SVGAGI.

The gene calls are TRBV9 and TRBJ1-1; D unresolved. This CDR3 has 14 amino acids. Trimming took 4 bases from V and 3 from J, leaving 13 bases between them. In germline, CDR1 is SGDLS, CDR2 YYNGEE. CDR3 DNA sequence: TGTGCCAGCAGCCGACCAGGTTCGTACACTGAAGCTTTCTTT. Translating it yields CASSRPGSYTEAFF.

In this sample, this clone turned up a few times. This chain uses TRBV2 with TRBJ1-4; tentative D call: TRBD1 (5 bases). CDR3 size: 15 residues. V gave up 6 bases and J gave up 6 bases, with 17 bases separating them. CDR1 is SNHLY and CDR2 is FYNNEI in the germline V gene. CDR3 in DNA: TGTGCCAGCAGCCTCGAAGGCGGGGGGGATGAAAAACTGTTTTTT. It yields the protein CASSLEGGGDEKLFF.

The chain links TRBV5-8 to TRBJ2-7; no reliable D call. Trimming removed 0 bases at V and 5 bases at J, with 3 bases between. Germline CDR1 SGHTS, CDR2 YDEGEE. The CDR3 has 11 residues. In DNA form, the CDR3 reads TGTGCCAGCAGCTTGGACCACGAGCAGTACTTC. Translating gives CASSLDHEQYF.

The V gene is TRBV7-9, the J gene TRBJ2-1; 8 nucleotides match TRBD2. V dropped 8 bases and J dropped 1; count of bases not matched to a gene: 10. Germline CDR1 reads SEHNR; CDR2 reads FQNEAQ (reference sequence). The CDR3 contains 16 residues. CDR3 sequence: CASGAGGPGSYNEQFF. The CDR3 coding sequence is TGTGCCAGCGGGGCGGGAGGCCCCGGGTCCTACAATGAGCAGTTCTTC.

This clone was seen a single time. The J gene is TRBJ1-2, the V gene TRBV6-6; possibly TRBD1 for D (6 bases). The CDR3 is made up of 13 amino acids. Trimming cost V 10 bases and J 2 bases, with 14 bases left between them. CDR1 and CDR2 from the germline V gene are MNHNY and SVGAGI (reference sequence). For the CDR3, the DNA is TGTGCCACCTTAGACAGGTCGAACTATGGCTACACCTTC. Translation: CATLDRSNYGYTF.

The chain recombines TRBV5-1 with TRBJ2-7, with D perhaps matching TRBD1 (6 bases). The CDR3 covers 14 residues. CDR1 SGHRS and CDR2 YFSETQ come from the germline V gene. Trimming cost V 2 bases and J 3 bases, with 12 bases left between them. The CDR3 DNA is TGCGCCAGCAGCTTTCCCGGGACATACTACGAGCAGTACTTC. Translated, it gives CASSFPGTYYEQYF.

The rearrangement links TRBV6-6 to TRBJ1-2; D remains unclear. Deletions cut 5 bases from V and 2 bases from J, with 6 bases between. Germline-derived CDR1 and CDR2 are MNHNY and SVGAGI (reference sequence). The CDR3 consists of 12 residues. CDR3 sequence: CASSGPNYGYTF. CDR3 DNA: TGTGCCAGCAGTGGACCGAACTATGGCTACACCTTC.

This chain links TRBV6-4 with TRBJ2-1; tentative D call: TRBD2 (6 bases). CDR1 is MRHNA, CDR2 SNTAGT, per germline. There are 15 residues in the CDR3. The germline V and J ends were trimmed by 2 bases and 4 bases, with 12 bases remaining between them. This CDR3 is CASSDTAGRYNEQFF. CDR3 DNA sequence: TGTGCCAGCAGTGACACGGCGGGGAGATACAATGAGCAGTTCTTC.

The chain uses TRBV14 and TRBJ2-6, with D possibly matching TRBD2 (5 bases). The V and J ends lost 0 bases and 2 bases respectively, with 14 bases between them. This CDR3 is 18 amino acids long. Germline loops: CDR1 SGHDN, CDR2 FVKESK. CDR3 loop: CASSQDRYGDAGANVLTF. In nucleotides, the CDR3 is TGTGCCAGCAGCCAAGATCGCTACGGGGATGCTGGGGCCAACGTCCTGACTTTC.

A single count supports this clone. The rearrangement uses TRBV5-4 and TRBJ2-1; TRBD2 matches at 15 bases. CDR1 is SGHNT and CDR2 is YYREEE in the germline V gene (reference sequence). The CDR3 runs 14 residues. With V trimmed by 5 bases and J by 9 bases, 3 bases remained unmatched. This chain's CDR3 is CASREGLAGGEQFF. DNA for the CDR3: TGTGCCAGCAGAGAGGGACTAGCGGGAGGTGAGCAGTTCTTC.

This clone was detected a few times. The CDR3 region is CASSFITGELFF. CDR3 bases: TGTGCCAGCAGCTTTATCACCGGGGAGCTGTTTTTT. This chain links TRBV7-2 with TRBJ2-2; D call uncertain. The CDR3 is 12 residues long. Germline CDR1 is SGHTA and CDR2 is FQGNSA. V lost 3 bases and J 4 bases, leaving 3 bases between the germline ends.

This clone is medium-sized (0.01 to 0.1%). At the DNA level, this CDR3 is encoded by other sequences in the same sample as well. V is TRBV5-1 and J is TRBJ2-5, with TRBD1 identical over 8 bases. V lost 4 bases to trimming and J lost 2 bases; unmatched junction nucleotides: 7. CDR1 SGHRS and CDR2 YFSETQ come from the germline V gene. This CDR3 has 15 amino acids. CDR3 in DNA: TGCGCCAGCAGCCCGGACAGGGTAGGGCAAGAGACCCAGTACTTC. Encoded protein: CASSPDRVGQETQYF.

The chain combines TRBV27 with TRBJ1-2; 7 nucleotides match TRBD1. The CDR3 consists of 13 residues. J was trimmed by 7 bases and V by 6 bases; bases with no gene match: 8. Germline values: CDR1 MNHEY, CDR2 SMNVEV (reference sequence). The CDR3: CASRPTGFSGYTF. The CDR3 DNA follows: TGTGCCAGCAGACCGACAGGGTTCTCTGGCTACACCTTC.

The CDR3 loop is CASSRLRLGLGNEQFF. The CDR3, as DNA: TGTGCCAGCAGCCGTCTTAGATTAGGGTTAGGTAATGAGCAGTTCTTC. The chain combines TRBV7-2 with TRBJ2-1; D remains unclear. V was cut by 5 bases and J by 7 bases, with 21 bases left in between. CDR3 length: 16 residues. Germline assignment: CDR1 SGHTA and CDR2 FQGNSA.

V is TRBV27 and J is TRBJ2-5; D unresolved. CDR1 is MNHEY, CDR2 SMNVEV, per germline (reference sequence). This CDR3 is 15 amino acids long. V was pared by 0 bases and J by 2 bases, with 10 bases between. CDR3 DNA sequence: TGTGCCAGCAGTTTATCGTATCAGAAGCAAGAGACCCAGTACTTC. It codes for CASSLSYQKQETQYF.

This clone was counted a few times. V usage is TRBV5-6 and J usage is TRBJ1-2; D is perhaps TRBD1 (5 bases). The CDR3 is 15 amino acids. V dropped 0 bases and J dropped 6 bases, with 15 bases sitting between them. Germline V gene sequence: CDR1 SGHDT, CDR2 YYEEEE. The CDR3 DNA is TGTGCCAGCAGCTTGGCCTCTTGGGGCATCAATGGCTACACCTTC. This codes for CASSLASWGINGYTF.

The rearrangement joins TRBV4-1 to TRBJ2-1; 10 nucleotides line up with TRBD2. V was pared by 4 bases and J by 2 bases, with 2 bases of the junction left unmatched. The CDR3 has 15 amino acids. Germline V gives CDR1 MGHRA, CDR2 YSYEKL. For the CDR3, the DNA is TGCGCCAGCAGCCCAAGCGGGGGGGCCTACAATGAGCAGTTCTTC. Residues: CASSPSGGAYNEQFF.

The chain employs TRBV30 and TRBJ2-7; a possible D gene is TRBD1 (6 bases). Germline V gene sequence: CDR1 GTSNPN, CDR2 SVGIG (reference sequence). The V end was cut by 3 bases, the J end by 3 bases, with 21 bases between. This CDR3 region has 16 residues. CDR3 residues: CAWRAPRTVTDYEQYF. The CDR3 nucleotides are TGTGCCTGGAGGGCACCCAGGACAGTCACTGACTACGAGCAGTACTTC.

CDR3 sequence (DNA): TGTGCCAGCAGTTTAGTGGCTAGCGGGGGAGGGTCTGGGCAGTATTTT. It encodes CASSLVASGGGSGQYF. V and J are TRBV27 and TRBJ2-3; 10 bases match TRBD2. The CDR3 totals 16 residues. CDR1 MNHEY and CDR2 SMNVEV come from the germline V gene (reference sequence). The V segment lost 2 bases and the J segment 11 bases; nucleotides outside the gene matches: 13.

This chain joins TRBV4-1 and TRBJ2-3, with a tentative D call TRBD1 (6 bases). Trimming stripped 2 bases from V and 2 bases from J, with 11 bases between. The CDR3 has 15 residues. In germline, CDR1 is MGHRA, CDR2 YSYEKL. The CDR3 DNA reads TGCGCCAGCAGCCAAACGGACAGCTACACAGATACGCAGTATTTT. Its protein is CASSQTDSYTDTQYF.

This rearrangement joins TRBV25-1 to TRBJ2-7; 12 bases map to TRBD2. The CDR3 has 15 residues. Germline values: CDR1 MGHDK, CDR2 SYGVNS. V lost 6 bases to trimming and J lost 3 bases; unmatched junction nucleotides: 6. This chain's CDR3 is CASRPSGRVIYEQYF. CDR3 sequence (DNA): TGTGCCAGCAGGCCTAGCGGGAGGGTAATCTACGAGCAGTACTTC.

The J gene is TRBJ2-3, the V gene TRBV6-1; perhaps TRBD2 as D (5 bases). The CDR3 is 14 residues long. Trimming stripped 10 bases from V and 2 bases from J, with 16 bases between. From germline, CDR1 is MNHNS and CDR2 SASEGT. CDR3 residues: CATLKEVYTDTQYF. Here the CDR3 DNA reads TGTGCCACCCTGAAGGAGGTATACACAGATACGCAGTATTTT.

The rearrangement links TRBV28 to TRBJ2-7; 11 bases map to TRBD1. Trimming cost V 8 bases and J 9 bases; bases outside gene matches: 12. Germline V gene lookup returns CDR1 MDHEN and CDR2 SYDVKM. The CDR3 loop spans 14 amino acids. The CDR3 DNA reads TGTGCCAGCTTTCCAAGGGGGACAGGGGGAGTGCAGTACTTC. It is translated as CASFPRGTGGVQYF.

The V gene is TRBV30, the J gene TRBJ2-3; TRBD2 agrees at 9 bases. Germline loops: CDR1 GTSNPN, CDR2 SVGIG (reference sequence). Losses at the gene ends were 4 bases for V and 6 bases for J; bases not matched to a gene: 11. CDR3 length equals 15 residues. The DNA of the CDR3 is TGTGCCTGGACCCGAGGTAGCGGGAGAGCTGATACGCAGTATTTT. Its protein is CAWTRGSGRADTQYF. Drawing the rest from reference TRBV30 and TRBJ2-3, the complete variable domain is SQTIHQWPATLVQPVGSPLSLECTVEGTSNPNLYWYRQAAGRGLQLLFYSVGIGQISSEVPQNLSASRPQDRQFILSSKKLLLSDSGFYLCAWTRGSGRADTQYFGPGTRLTVL.